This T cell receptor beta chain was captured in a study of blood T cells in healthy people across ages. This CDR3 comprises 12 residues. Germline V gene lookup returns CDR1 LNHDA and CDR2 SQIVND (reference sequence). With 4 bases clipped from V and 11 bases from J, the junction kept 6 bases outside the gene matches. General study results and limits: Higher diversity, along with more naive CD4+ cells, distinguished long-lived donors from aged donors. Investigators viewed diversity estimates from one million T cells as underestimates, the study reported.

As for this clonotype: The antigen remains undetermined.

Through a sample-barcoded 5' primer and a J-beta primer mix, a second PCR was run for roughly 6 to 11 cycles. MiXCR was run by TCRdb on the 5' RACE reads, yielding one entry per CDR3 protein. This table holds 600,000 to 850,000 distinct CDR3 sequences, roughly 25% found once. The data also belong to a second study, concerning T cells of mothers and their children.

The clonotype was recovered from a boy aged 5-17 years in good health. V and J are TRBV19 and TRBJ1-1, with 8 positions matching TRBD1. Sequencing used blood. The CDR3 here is CASSTQGAGAFF. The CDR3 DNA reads TGTGCCAGTAGTACCCAGGGGGCGGGTGCTTTCTTT.